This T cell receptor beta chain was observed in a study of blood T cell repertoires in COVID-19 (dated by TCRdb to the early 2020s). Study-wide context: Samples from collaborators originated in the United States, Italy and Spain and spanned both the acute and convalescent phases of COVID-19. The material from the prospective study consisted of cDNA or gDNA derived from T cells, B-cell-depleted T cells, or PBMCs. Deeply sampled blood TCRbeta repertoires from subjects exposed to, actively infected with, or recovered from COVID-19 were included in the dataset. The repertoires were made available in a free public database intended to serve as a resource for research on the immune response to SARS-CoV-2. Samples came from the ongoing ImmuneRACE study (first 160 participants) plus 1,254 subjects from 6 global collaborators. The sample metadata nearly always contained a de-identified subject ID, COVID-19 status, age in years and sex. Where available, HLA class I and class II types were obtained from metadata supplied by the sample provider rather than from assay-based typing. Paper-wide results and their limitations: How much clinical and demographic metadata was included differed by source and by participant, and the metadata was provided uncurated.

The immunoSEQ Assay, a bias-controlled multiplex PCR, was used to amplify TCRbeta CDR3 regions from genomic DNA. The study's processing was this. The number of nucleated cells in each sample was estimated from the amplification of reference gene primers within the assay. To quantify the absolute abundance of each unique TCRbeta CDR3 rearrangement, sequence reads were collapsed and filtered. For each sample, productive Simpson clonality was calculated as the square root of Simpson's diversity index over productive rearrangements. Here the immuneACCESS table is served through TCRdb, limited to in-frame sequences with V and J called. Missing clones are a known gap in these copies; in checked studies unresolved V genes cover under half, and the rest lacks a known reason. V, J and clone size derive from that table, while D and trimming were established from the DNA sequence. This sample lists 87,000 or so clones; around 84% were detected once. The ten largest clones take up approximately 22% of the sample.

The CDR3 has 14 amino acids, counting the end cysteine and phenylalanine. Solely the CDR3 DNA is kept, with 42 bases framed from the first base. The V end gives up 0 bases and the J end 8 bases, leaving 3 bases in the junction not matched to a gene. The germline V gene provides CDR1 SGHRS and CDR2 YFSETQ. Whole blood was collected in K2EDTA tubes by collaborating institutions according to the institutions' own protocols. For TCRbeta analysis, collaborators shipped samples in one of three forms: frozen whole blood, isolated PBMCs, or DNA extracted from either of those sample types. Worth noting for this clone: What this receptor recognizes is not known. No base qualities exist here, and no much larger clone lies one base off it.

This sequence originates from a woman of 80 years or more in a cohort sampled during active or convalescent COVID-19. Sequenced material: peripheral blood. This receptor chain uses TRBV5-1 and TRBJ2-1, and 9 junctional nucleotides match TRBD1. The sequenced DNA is TGCGCCAGCAGCTTGGGAGACAGGGGGGATGAGCAGTTCTTC. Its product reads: CASSLGDRGDEQFF. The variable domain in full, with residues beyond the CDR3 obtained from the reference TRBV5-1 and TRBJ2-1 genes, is KAGVTQTPRYLIKTRGQQVTLSCSPISGHRSVSWYQQTPGQGLQFLFEYFSETQRNKGNFPGRFSGRQFSNSRSEMNVSTLELGDSALYLCASSLGDRGDEQFFGPGTRLTVL.